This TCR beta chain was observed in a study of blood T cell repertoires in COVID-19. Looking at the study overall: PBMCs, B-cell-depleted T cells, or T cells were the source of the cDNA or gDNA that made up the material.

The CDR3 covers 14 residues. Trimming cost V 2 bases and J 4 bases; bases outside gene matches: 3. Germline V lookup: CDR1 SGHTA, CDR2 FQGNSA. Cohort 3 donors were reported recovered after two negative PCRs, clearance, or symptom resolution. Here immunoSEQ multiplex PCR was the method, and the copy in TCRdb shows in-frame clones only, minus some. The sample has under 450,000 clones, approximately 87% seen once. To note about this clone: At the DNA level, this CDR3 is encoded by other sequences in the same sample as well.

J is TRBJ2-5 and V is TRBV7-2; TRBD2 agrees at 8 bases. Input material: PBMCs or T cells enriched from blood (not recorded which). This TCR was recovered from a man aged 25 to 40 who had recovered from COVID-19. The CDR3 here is CASSLWAGGETQYF. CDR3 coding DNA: TGTGCCAGCAGCTTATGGGCGGGGGGAGAGACCCAGTACTTC.